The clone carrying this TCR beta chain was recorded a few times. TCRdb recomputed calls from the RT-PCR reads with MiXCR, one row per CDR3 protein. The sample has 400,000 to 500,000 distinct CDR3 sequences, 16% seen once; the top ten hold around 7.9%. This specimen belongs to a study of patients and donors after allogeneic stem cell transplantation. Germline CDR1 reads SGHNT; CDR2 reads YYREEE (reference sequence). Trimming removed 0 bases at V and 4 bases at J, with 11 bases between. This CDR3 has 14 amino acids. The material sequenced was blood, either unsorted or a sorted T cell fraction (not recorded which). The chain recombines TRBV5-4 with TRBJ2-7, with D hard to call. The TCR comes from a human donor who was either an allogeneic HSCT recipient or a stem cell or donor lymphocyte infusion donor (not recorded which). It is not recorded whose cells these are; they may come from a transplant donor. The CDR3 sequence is CASSLGGTQYEQYF. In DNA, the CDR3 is TGTGCCAGCAGCTTGGGTGGCACTCAGTACGAGCAGTACTTC.